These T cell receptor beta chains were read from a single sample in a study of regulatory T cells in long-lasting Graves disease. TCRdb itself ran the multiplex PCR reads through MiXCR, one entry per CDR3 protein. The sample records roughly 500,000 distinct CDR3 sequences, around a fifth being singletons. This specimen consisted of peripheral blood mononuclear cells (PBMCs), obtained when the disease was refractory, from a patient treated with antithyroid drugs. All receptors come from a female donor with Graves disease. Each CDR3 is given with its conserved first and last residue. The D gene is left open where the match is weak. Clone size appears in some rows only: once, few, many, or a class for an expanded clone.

CASTGPTGTDTQYF	TGTGCCAGCACGGGCCCGACGGGCACAGATACGCAGTATTTT	14	TRBJ2-3	-	TRBV2	-
CSARDFDNPGYTF	TGCAGTGCTAGAGATTTCGATAACCCAGGCTACACCTTC	13	TRBJ1-2	-	TRBV20-1	few
CASSYRDSNQPQHF	TGTGCCAGCAGTTACCGGGACAGCAATCAGCCCCAGCATTTT	14	TRBJ1-5	-	TRBV12-3/TRBV12-4	many
CASSPPRQGNTGELFF	TGCGCCAGCAGCCCCCCGCGACAGGGCAACACCGGGGAGCTGTTTTTT	16	TRBJ2-2	TRBD1	TRBV5-1	-
CATLTGEGNTIYF	TGTGCCACGCTGACAGGGGAAGGAAACACCATATATTTT	13	TRBJ1-3	TRBD1	TRBV10-3	-
CATSERGNQPQHF	TGTGCCACCAGTGAAAGGGGAAATCAGCCCCAGCATTTT	13	TRBJ1-5	-	TRBV24-1	many
CSVEVARRTYGAANTGELFF	TGCAGCGTTGAAGTTGCCCGACGGACCTACGGGGCAGCGAACACCGGGGAGCTGTTTTTT	20	TRBJ2-2	-	TRBV29-1	-
CASSWTRQRQETQYF	TGCGCCAGCAGCTGGACCCGACAGAGGCAAGAGACCCAGTACTTC	15	TRBJ2-5	-	TRBV5-1	-
CASSFHGGDEKLFF	TGTGCCAGCAGTTTTCATGGGGGAGATGAAAAACTGTTTTTT	14	TRBJ1-4	-	TRBV12-3/TRBV12-4	many
CSAPRGSSYNEQFF	TGCAGTGCTCCTAGAGGCAGCTCCTACAATGAGCAGTTCTTC	14	TRBJ2-1	-	TRBV20-1	few
CASSYPGPRGPQHF	TGTGCCAGCAGTTATCCGGGACCCCGGGGGCCCCAGCATTTT	14	TRBJ1-5	-	TRBV28	few
CAWEPGAENTIYF	TGTGCCTGGGAACCAGGGGCAGAAAACACCATATATTTT	13	TRBJ1-3	-	TRBV30	few
CASTSYEQYF	TGTGCCAGCACCTCCTACGAGCAGTACTTC	10	TRBJ2-7	-	TRBV2	many
CASSAYRGGNSPLHF	TGTGCCAGCAGTGCTTACAGGGGCGGTAATTCACCCCTCCACTTT	15	TRBJ1-6	TRBD1	TRBV27	many
CASSLGPRSGYTF	TGCGCCAGCAGCTTGGGTCCGCGGAGTGGCTACACCTTC	13	TRBJ1-2	-	TRBV5-1	many
CASRTDGNSPLHF	TGCGCCAGCCGAACTGATGGTAATTCACCCCTCCACTTT	13	TRBJ1-6	-	TRBV5-1	few
CASSFTTGFENIQYF	TGCGCCAGCAGCTTTACCACAGGGTTCGAAAACATTCAGTACTTC	15	TRBJ2-4	-	TRBV5-1	-
CASSFQGIHNEKLFF	TGTGCCAGCAGTTTTCAAGGCATCCATAATGAAAAACTGTTTTTT	15	TRBJ1-4	-	TRBV27	few
CASSLKPGTLYEKLFF	TGTGCCAGCAGCTTAAAGCCCGGGACATTGTATGAAAAACTGTTTTTT	16	TRBJ1-4	-	TRBV7-2	-
CASARLAASSYEQYF	TGTGCCAGCGCCCGACTAGCGGCCAGCTCCTACGAGCAGTACTTC	15	TRBJ2-7	TRBD2	TRBV27	many
CSVELQGDTEAFF	TGCAGCGTTGAACTACAGGGGGACACTGAAGCTTTCTTT	13	TRBJ1-1	TRBD1	TRBV29-1	many
CAWSAGLDNQPQHF	TGTGCCTGGAGTGCGGGACTGGATAATCAGCCCCAGCATTTT	14	TRBJ1-5	-	TRBV30	-
CASSAASGAGPETQYF	TGTGCCAGCAGCGCCGCGAGCGGGGCGGGCCCCGAGACCCAGTACTTC	16	TRBJ2-5	TRBD2	TRBV28	-
CASSFLGAEYNSPLHF	TGCGCCAGCAGCTTTCTAGGGGCTGAGTATAATTCACCCCTCCACTTT	16	TRBJ1-6	-	TRBV5-1	-
CASKALNQPQHF	TGTGCCAGCAAAGCACTAAATCAGCCCCAGCATTTT	12	TRBJ1-5	-	TRBV2	-
CASSEKPLGQEVYEQYF	TGTGCCAGCAGTGAAAAGCCTTTAGGACAGGAGGTCTACGAGCAGTACTTC	17	TRBJ2-7	TRBD1	TRBV2	many
CASSVDGQGYEQYF	TGTGCCAGCAGCGTCGACGGACAGGGCTACGAGCAGTACTTC	14	TRBJ2-7	TRBD1	TRBV7-9	few
CASRQTTNTEAFF	TGTGCCAGCAGACAAACAACGAACACTGAAGCTTTCTTT	13	TRBJ1-1	-	TRBV28	many
CSVEEGQFTGELFF	TGCAGCGTTGAAGAGGGACAGTTCACCGGGGAGCTGTTTTTT	14	TRBJ2-2	TRBD1	TRBV29-1	many
CSVDLGGGYTF	TGCAGCGTTGATCTGGGTGGAGGCTACACCTTC	11	TRBJ1-2	-	TRBV29-1	-
CASSLWTSLSSYNSPLHF	TGTGCCAGCAGCTTATGGACGTCCCTCAGCTCCTATAATTCACCCCTCCACTTT	18	TRBJ1-6	-	TRBV7-2	few
CASSSDGQVYGYTF	TGTGCCAGCTCATCGGACGGTCAGGTCTATGGCTACACCTTC	14	TRBJ1-2	-	TRBV18	-
CASSQEVSSLYEQYF	TGCGCCAGCAGCCAAGAGGTCAGTAGCCTCTACGAGCAGTACTTC	15	TRBJ2-7	-	TRBV4-1	-
CASSLRGEIYEQYF	TGTGCCAGCAGTCTTCGGGGGGAAATCTACGAGCAGTACTTC	14	TRBJ2-7	TRBD2	TRBV27	-
CASSPRVLITDTQYF	TGTGCCAGCAGCCCTAGAGTCCTCATCACAGATACGCAGTATTTT	15	TRBJ2-3	-	TRBV7-2	-
CASSQLTGIGYTF	TGCGCCAGCAGCCAGTTAACAGGGATTGGCTACACCTTC	13	TRBJ1-2	-	TRBV4-3	-
CASSSGQGANEKLFF	TGTGCCAGTAGTAGCGGACAGGGTGCTAATGAAAAACTGTTTTTT	15	TRBJ1-4	TRBD1	TRBV19	few